The T cell receptor beta chain described here comes from a study of cytomegalovirus exposure and HLA in healthy donors. Study context: According to later analysis, the same platform produced the approximately 120 validation and around 730 first-cohort repertoires. General study points: The study found most TCR sequences rare, yet found some public TCRs in many donors.

A word on this clone: Its antigen is undetermined.

This CDR3 is built from 12 residues. The germline gives CDR1 MNHNS, CDR2 SASEGT. The germline V and J ends were trimmed by 2 bases and 6 bases, with 5 bases remaining between them. Sequencing was performed with immunoSEQ multiplex PCR; in TCRdb, only in-frame clones are kept and a portion is missing. The data contain about 350,000 clones, about nine tenths of them singletons. Sequenced: PBMCs. The TCR originated in a woman aged 30 to 39 in good health and CMV-seropositive. The chain combines TRBV6-1 with TRBJ1-5; D unclear. DNA for the CDR3: TGTGCCAGCAGTGAAATGGGTCAGCCCCAGCATTTT. It yields the protein CASSEMGQPQHF.